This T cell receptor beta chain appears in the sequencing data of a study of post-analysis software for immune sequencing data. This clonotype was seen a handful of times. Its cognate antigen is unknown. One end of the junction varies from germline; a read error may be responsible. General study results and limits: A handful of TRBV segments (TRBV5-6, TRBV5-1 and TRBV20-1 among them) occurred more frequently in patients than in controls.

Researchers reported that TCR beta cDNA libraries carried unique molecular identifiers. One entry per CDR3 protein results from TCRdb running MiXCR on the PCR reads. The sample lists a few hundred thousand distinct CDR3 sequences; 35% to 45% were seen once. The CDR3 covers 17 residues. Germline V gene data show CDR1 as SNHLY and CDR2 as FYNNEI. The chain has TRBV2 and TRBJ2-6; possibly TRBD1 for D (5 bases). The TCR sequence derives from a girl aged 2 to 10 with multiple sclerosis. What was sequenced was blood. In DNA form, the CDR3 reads TGTGCCAGCAGTGGGACACTTCCTCCCTCTGGGGCTAACGTCCTGACTTTC. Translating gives CASSGTLPPSGANVLTF.